This T cell receptor (beta chain) was identified during a study of cytomegalovirus exposure and HLA in healthy donors (dated by TCRdb to between 2016 and 2019). For the study in its entirety: An earlier analysis of 587 of the donors reported about 290 Gb of sequence data and some 100 million unique TCR beta sequences from around 200 million T cells. Roughly 300 gigabases of sequencing data and approximately 92 million unique TCR sequences made up an early release that covered nearly 650 HLA-typed donors. Of the 300 to 450 genotyped donors, 70% to 90% were placed in the genetic ancestry cluster associated with self-reported Caucasian donors. The study aimed to test whether signatures of past pathogen exposure could be identified by cataloging public T cell receptors. The study used immunosequencing to profile the T cell repertoires of 666 subjects and linked those repertoires to cytomegalovirus serostatus. Besides the first cohort of around 700 subjects, a separate validation cohort made up of over a hundred different subjects was used. High-throughput TCR immunosequencing, statistical association of individual TCRs with disease status, and machine learning were combined to predict cytomegalovirus infection status. A later analysis re-examined previously published TCR beta repertoires from just over 650 donors and added high-resolution HLA genotyping to investigate patterns of TCR occurrence. Rather than drawing on any new phenotypic data, the later analysis identified candidate immune exposures from TCR beta sequences and the way those sequences occurred across donors. To decide whether each TCR beta V gene segment behaved as functional or pseudogenic, an earlier analysis of fewer than 750 of the donors relied on high-throughput TCR beta sequencing. Alongside the repertoire data, information on donor age, sex, ethnicity and CMV serostatus was compiled. In a later genetic analysis, genome-wide SNP genotypes for about three fifths of the roughly 670 donors were used, and that subset was treated as a discovery cohort. All discovery cohort repertoires had been generated on a single sequencing platform. Class I and class II HLA loci were covered by the typing at four-digit resolution. The number of donors typed differed by locus, with 629-630 for A, B, C, DRB1 and DQB1, more than 500 for DQA1, about 610 for DPA1, and over 400 for DPB1. Roughly 5 DR-DQ haplotypes were handled as single units for association and clustering, since linkage in the cohort was strong. Among some 400 genotyped donors of the cohort, an average of 235,054 unique TCR beta nucleotide sequences were sequenced per donor, 15% to 20% of them non-productive. Overall results and qualifications from the work: According to a later analysis, parvovirus B19, influenza, CMV and Epstein-Barr virus appeared linked to several top co-occurrence clusters. HLA typing was unavailable for some donors at each locus, so association tests used only the typed subset. Sequencing depth was assumed to be roughly uniform across donors in the presence/absence analyses, though that assumption may not hold. While some public TCRs were present in many individuals, most TCR sequences turned up only very rarely across donors. Three of the identified cytomegalovirus-associated TCR beta chains were confirmed in vitro to be specific for cytomegalovirus antigens. The classifier was reported to diagnose cytomegalovirus status with high specificity and sensitivity in both the original cohort and the validation cohort. Linkage disequilibrium might explain the correlated functional status among segregating V segments, but an unknown experimental factor could not be excluded. In a later analysis, HLA-associated TCR beta chains were found to be more clonally expanded and to have lower generation probabilities than equally common non-associated chains. The 87-base-pair reads could not distinguish some IMGT-functional V segments, including TRBV6-2 and TRBV6-3, so those segments were excluded. In a later genetic analysis, fewer N-insertions in productive TCRs were reported among donors in an Asian-associated ancestry cluster than the approximately 670-donor mean. In a later analysis, most CMV-associated TCR beta chains were found to appear HLA-restricted, with HLA associations seemingly driven largely by CMV exposure. A further reported finding was that TCR beta sequences accurately predicted the HLA-A and HLA-B alleles for most subjects in the first cohort. Because counts were too low, under 20 rarely observed V segments, including chromosome 9 orphons, were left out of the earlier analysis of some 640 of the donors. The cohort was sequenced for TCR beta chains only, and without alpha or paired-chain data the features that could be detected were limited. V-gene and J-gene trimming of TCR beta chains was associated with a missense DCLRE1C variant in a later genetic analysis, and the association was replicated in an independent cohort. A later analysis associated 17,000 or so TCR beta sequences with specific HLA alleles at a false discovery rate of 0.05. Assigning TCR associations to individual alleles was difficult when HLA alleles, especially DR and DQ, strongly co-occurred. CMV serostatus was the only immune exposure information available for the cohort. The authors suggested that the approach could potentially be extended to other disease states and immunological phenotypes. In an earlier analysis of around 600 of the donors, most TCR beta V segments appeared in productive rearrangements about 90% or about 30% of the time, broadly matching IMGT annotations. The sequencing pipeline was judged likely to have produced a cluster of highly shared sequence variants as a technical artifact. In a later analysis, the rate of TCR association differed among HLA loci, with DRB1 alleles having the most associated TCRs and HLA-C alleles having the fewest. The study gave a list of about 170 TCR beta chains associated with cytomegalovirus.

Comment on this clone: The antigen this receptor binds is unknown. Base-call qualities are not available, and no considerably larger clone is one nucleotide away.

The CDR3 holds 13 amino acids from the cysteine to the phenylalanine. Only CDR3 DNA is held: 39 bases, read in frame from base 1. The germline V gene yields SGHDT for CDR1 and YYEEEE for CDR2. The V and J ends are trimmed by 4 bases and 11 bases, leaving 18 bases between them. The method was the immunoSEQ multiplex PCR assay. The multiplex PCR relied on a mix of 60 forward primers for TCR Vbeta segments and 13 reverse primers for TCR Jbeta segments. The CDR3 region of rearranged TCR beta genes was amplified from genomic DNA with a multiplex PCR assay. On the Illumina HiSeq System, the amplified TCR beta libraries were sequenced as 87-base-pair reads. The study's processing was this. A later analysis counted about 82 million unique TCR beta chains across the 600 to 850 repertoires, and 9 million to 14 million of these chains were shared by at least two donors. Raw reads were error-corrected and collapsed into unique sequences by a nearest-neighbor algorithm in which closely related sequences were merged to remove PCR and sequencing errors. V, D and J gene segments were assigned by aligning CDR3 sequences to IMGT reference sequences. For a sequence to be retained, a match of at least six nucleotides was required to both a V gene segment and a J gene segment. Rearrangements were called productive when the CDR3 lacked stop codons and stayed in frame with V and J; all others were non-productive. Following IMGT convention, CDR3 was defined as the stretch from the second conserved V-encoded cysteine to the conserved J-encoded phenylalanine. In an earlier analysis of approximately 500 of the donors, sequences lacking an unambiguous match to a single V gene segment were excluded. In an earlier analysis of several hundred of the donors, V segments were called functional above 56.7% productive rearrangements and were called segregating when the between-donor standard deviation exceeded 5%. A statistical classification framework was developed to diagnose cytomegalovirus status using the catalog of TCR beta chain sequences. A later analysis assigned V and J genes by comparing TCR nucleotide sequences with IMGT/GENE-DB human TR gene sequences. In a later analysis, CDR3 sequences and most-parsimonious VDJ recombination scenarios were assigned using the TCRdist pipeline. In a later analysis, each TCR beta chain was defined by its CDR3 amino acid sequence together with its V-gene family, and reads without a unique V-gene family were excluded. To address suspected cross-contamination and a sequencing artifact, a later analysis removed 550 to 750 highly shared, low-generation-probability nucleotide sequences. In a later analysis, a clonal expansion index was calculated for each public chain from normalized within-repertoire ranks of inferred template counts. In a later analysis, generation probabilities were computed using a VDJ recombination model fitted to out-of-frame rearrangements, and the results were checked against IGoR. Hypergeometric tests were used in a later analysis to score TCR-TCR, TCR-HLA and TCR-CMV co-occurrence, with a repertoire-size bias correction applied to the TCR pairs. False discovery rates were estimated in a later analysis by permuting HLA or CMV assignments 20 times. A later analysis grouped co-occurring TCRs with DBSCAN, adding TCRdist sequence similarity when clustering within HLA-allele-positive subsets. Co-occurrence clustering excluded repertoires with fewer than 30,000 or more than 120,000 public chains, plus five with anomalous nucleotide sharing. TCRdb carries this immuneACCESS record with in-frame sequences only. Its versions omit some clonotypes, under half of them owing to an unresolved V gene in the studies checked, with the rest unexplained. For V, J and clone size, that table is used; D and trimming come from the DNA. Within this sample are around 150,000 clones, with approximately 10% of them counted one time only. The top ten clones comprise roughly 7.2% of the sample.

The cohort was made up of 500 to 800 healthy bone marrow donors. Cohort members were all nominally healthy when sampled, although unrecorded immune exposures were likely present. The donor tested CMV seropositive, placing the donor among the 310 or so seropositive members of the cohort. Each donor provided a peripheral blood sample, and peripheral blood mononuclear cells were used for TCR beta sequencing. The Qiagen DNeasy Blood Extraction Kit was used to extract genomic DNA from the blood cell samples. The clonotype comes from a woman aged 40 to 49 in good health and CMV-seropositive. The chain couples TRBV5-6 to TRBJ1-1; D gene: possibly TRBD1, on 5 matching bases. Sequences were obtained from PBMCs. The CDR3: CASSLGREGLAFF. Here is the DNA: TGTGCCAGCAGCCTGGGTAGGGAGGGACTGGCTTTCTTT.